The 17 T cell receptor beta chains below come from one sample, sequenced in a study of neurological immune-mediated disorders. TCRdb independently ran MiXCR on the 5' RACE reads; one entry per CDR3 protein. This table holds some 86,000 distinct CDR3 sequences, approximately 2.8% found once. The material sequenced was PBMCs. Receptors originate from a woman aged 30 to 39 with multiple sclerosis.

This clonotype came up many times. The gene calls are TRBV9 and TRBJ2-3; D not certain. The V gene's germline CDR1 is SGDLS and CDR2 YYNGEE. The length of the CDR3 is 15 residues. V was trimmed by 0 bases and J by 0 bases, leaving 8 bases between them. CDR3 bases: TGTGCCAGCAGCGTAGGGGCTTCTAGCACAGATACGCAGTATTTT. Amino acid sequence: CASSVGASSTDTQYF.

V usage is TRBV24-1 and J usage is TRBJ2-7; 7 nucleotides line up with TRBD1. This CDR3 is built from 15 residues. Germline V gene sequence: CDR1 KGHDR, CDR2 SFDVKD. With V trimmed by 3 bases and J by 2 bases, 6 bases remained unmatched. CDR3 coding DNA: TGTGCCACCAGTGATAATGGACAGGAGGCCTACGAGCAGTACTTC. Its translation is CATSDNGQEAYEQYF.

The CDR3 reads CSARDPRTGNTEAFF. CDR3 in DNA: TGCAGTGCTAGAGATCCTCGGACAGGAAACACTGAAGCTTTCTTT. The chain carries TRBV20-1 and TRBJ1-1; 7 bases match TRBD1. This CDR3 is 15 amino acids long. The J segment lost 2 bases and the V segment lost 0 bases, leaving 6 bases of the junction unmatched. Per the germline V gene, CDR1 is DFQATT and CDR2 is SNEGSKA (reference sequence).

In its sample, this clonotype was seen many times. The gene calls are TRBV29-1 and TRBJ2-3, with D perhaps matching TRBD1 (7 bases). The CDR3 consists of 13 residues. Trimming cost V 6 bases and J 2 bases, with 12 bases left between them. Germline V gives CDR1 SQVTM, CDR2 ANQGSEA. The CDR3 DNA reads TGCAGCGTCGCGGGACAGAACACAGATACGCAGTATTTT. Its translation: CSVAGQNTDTQYF.

This clonotype has at least ten counts. The chain employs TRBV5-1 and TRBJ2-3; D possibly matches TRBD1 or TRBD2 (5 bases each). This CDR3 has 21 amino acids. The germline V and J ends were trimmed by 0 bases and 0 bases, with 26 bases remaining between them. Germline CDR1 SGHRS, CDR2 YFSETQ. CDR3 DNA sequence: TGCGCCAGCAGCTTGGCGGCCAGGGAGCTCCTTGGCCGACCTAGCACAGATACGCAGTATTTT. This sequence encodes CASSLAARELLGRPSTDTQYF.

This clonotype has ten or more counts. The rearrangement joins TRBV7-9 to TRBJ1-1, with TRBD1 as a possible D gene (6 bases). The V gene lost 4 bases and the J gene lost 3 bases, with 12 bases spanning the gap. CDR1 and CDR2 from the germline V gene are SEHNR and FQNEAQ (reference sequence). The CDR3 contains 14 residues. DNA for the CDR3: TGTGCCAGCAGCTACATACAGGGCTACACTGAAGCTTTCTTT. Its translation: CASSYIQGYTEAFF.

This clonotype was seen many times. The chain employs TRBV6-6 and TRBJ1-6; TRBD1 is a possible D gene (5 bases). Germline V lookup: CDR1 MNHNY, CDR2 SVGAGI (reference sequence). This CDR3 has 12 residues. V was cut by 8 bases and J by 7 bases, with 9 bases left in between. The CDR3 DNA reads as TGTGCCAGCGGACCAGGGAATTCACCCCTCCACTTT. It is translated as CASGPGNSPLHF.

This clonotype was detected many times. The V gene is TRBV4-3, the J gene TRBJ2-7; D might be TRBD2 (5 bases). Per the germline V gene, CDR1 is LGHNA and CDR2 is YSLEER. Trimming pared 0 bases from V and 1 base from J, leaving 13 bases between. The CDR3 is 16 residues long. CDR3 DNA: TGCGCCAGCAGCCAAGAACTGGGTAGCGTTTCCTACGAGCAGTACTTC. It translates to CASSQELGSVSYEQYF.

This clonotype showed up just a few times. V is TRBV7-2 and J is TRBJ1-1, with D unclear. V lost 0 bases and J lost 7, with 12 bases in between. The CDR3 covers 14 residues. CDR1 and CDR2 (germline): SGHTA, FQGNSA. CDR3: CASSLASGSFEAFF. Here the CDR3 DNA reads TGTGCCAGCAGCTTAGCTTCAGGCTCCTTTGAAGCTTTCTTT.

V and J are TRBV18 and TRBJ2-3, with a tentative D call TRBD2 (5 bases). The germline V and J ends were trimmed by 6 bases and 7 bases, with 14 bases remaining between them. Germline lookup yields CDR1 KGHSH and CDR2 LQKENI. The CDR3 totals 13 residues. CDR3 amino acids: CASSPAEHYTQYF. The DNA of the CDR3 is TGTGCCAGCTCGCCAGCGGAACACTATACGCAGTATTTT.

This clonotype was detected ten times or more. The V call is TRBV7-2, the J call TRBJ2-7, with TRBD2 identical over 8 bases. This CDR3 has 19 residues. V shed 0 bases, J shed 2 bases, and the junction held 15 bases outside the gene matches. The germline V gene encodes CDR1 SGHTA and CDR2 FQGNSA. The CDR3 protein is CASSLARSGTRGITYEQYF. The CDR3 nucleotides read TGTGCCAGCAGCTTAGCTAGATCCGGGACTAGGGGGATCACCTACGAGCAGTACTTC.

This clonotype was observed many times. The chain uses TRBV12-3 or TRBV12-4 and TRBJ2-1, with D possibly called TRBD1 or TRBD2 (5 bases each). The CDR3 length is 14 residues. V was clipped by 5 bases and J by 5 bases, with 13 bases between them. CDR3 region: CASSRLAGNNEQFF. The CDR3 nucleotides are TGTGCCAGCAGTAGGCTAGCAGGGAACAATGAGCAGTTCTTC.

This clonotype was observed at least ten times. This rearrangement joins TRBV5-1 to TRBJ2-1; the D gene is possibly TRBD1 (6 bases). CDR3 length equals 13 residues. V was shortened by 7 bases and J by 7 bases, with 15 bases between the two germline ends. CDR1 is SGHRS and CDR2 is YFSETQ in the germline V gene. CDR3 in DNA: TGCGCCAGCCACGATAATAGGGGGAATGAGCAGTTCTTC. Its protein product is CASHDNRGNEQFF.

Many counts were recorded for this clonotype. J is TRBJ2-1 and V is TRBV20-1; 9 positions match TRBD2. The V and J ends lost 5 bases and 4 bases, in that order; junction bases with no gene match: 18. Germline CDR1 and CDR2: DFQATT and SNEGSKA (reference sequence). This CDR3 has 18 residues. The CDR3 nucleotides are TGCAGTGCTGATGCCCCGCTTTCGGGACTAGCACTATACAATGAGCAGTTCTTC. The encoded protein is CSADAPLSGLALYNEQFF.

The chain combines TRBV20-1 with TRBJ1-2; no reliable D call. CDR3 size: 12 residues. Germline loops: CDR1 DFQATT, CDR2 SNEGSKA (reference sequence). V lost 7 bases and J 3 bases, leaving 12 bases between the germline ends. As DNA, the CDR3 is TGCAGTGTCAGGCGTCTGGACTATGGCTACACCTTC. The encoded protein is CSVRRLDYGYTF.

This clonotype was counted at least ten times. The chain has TRBV24-1 and TRBJ2-1, with 9 bases that match TRBD1. The CDR3 is 16 residues long. CDR1 and CDR2 (germline): KGHDR, SFDVKD. The J segment lost 4 bases and the V segment lost 4 bases, leaving 7 bases of the junction unmatched. The CDR3 region is CATSEQGQGFYNEQFF. The CDR3 DNA is TGTGCCACCAGTGAGCAGGGACAGGGCTTTTACAATGAGCAGTTCTTC.

This clonotype was seen at least ten times. V is TRBV7-2 and J is TRBJ1-1; 7 bases line up with TRBD1. V shed 2 bases, J shed 12 bases, and the junction held 9 bases outside the gene matches. The CDR3 sequence is 13 residues long. Looked up from germline, CDR1 is SGHTA and CDR2 is FQGNSA. In DNA, the CDR3 is TGTGCCAGCAGCTTAACCCGGACAGGAGACACTTTCTTT. Translated: CASSLTRTGDTFF.